A selection of T cell receptor beta chains follows, all from one sample in a study of blood T cell repertoires in COVID-19. Only in-frame clones appear in the TCRdb table, and some are missing; sequencing was by immunoSEQ multiplex PCR. The repertoire holds about 500,000 clones, with roughly nine tenths as singletons. The sequenced material came from peripheral blood. The source of these receptors is a woman aged 45 to 65 with COVID-19, enrolled during active disease. CDR3s include the opening cysteine and the closing phenylalanine or tryptophan. The D gene is left open where the match is weak. Some rows mark clone size as missing; the rest say once, few, many or name a class of expanded clone.

d_gene: TRBD2
v_gene: TRBV6-5
abundance: .
j_gene: TRBJ2-7
CDR3nt: TGTGCCAGCACCGAGGGAGGGTACGAGCAGTACTTC
CDR3aa: CASTEGGYEQYF

d_gene: TRBD2
v_gene: TRBV12-5
abundance: .
j_gene: TRBJ2-1
CDR3nt: TGTGCTAGGACTTCCTCCGGGACTAGCGGGGAAAATGAGCAGTTCTTC
CDR3aa: CARTSSGTSGENEQFF

d_gene: .
v_gene: TRBV7-2
abundance: .
j_gene: TRBJ2-6
CDR3nt: TGTGCCAGCAGCTTAGGTTCAGGGGCCAACGTCCTGACTTTC
CDR3aa: CASSLGSGANVLTF

d_gene: .
v_gene: TRBV11-3
abundance: .
j_gene: TRBJ2-2
CDR3nt: TGTGCCAGCAGCTTAGCCAGGGCAAACGGGGAGCTGTTTTTT
CDR3aa: CASSLARANGELFF

d_gene: .
v_gene: TRBV5-4
abundance: few
j_gene: TRBJ1-2
CDR3nt: TGTGCCAGCAGCTACCCCAGGGTTGGCTACACCTTC
CDR3aa: CASSYPRVGYTF

d_gene: TRBD1
v_gene: TRBV11-2
abundance: .
j_gene: TRBJ1-2
CDR3nt: TGTGCCACCACCTCACGGGCGACCGCAGGGGGCGTTGGCTACACCTTC
CDR3aa: CATTSRATAGGVGYTF

d_gene: .
v_gene: TRBV29-1
abundance: .
j_gene: TRBJ1-1
CDR3nt: TGCAGCGTTGGGACAGCCAGGAACACTGAAGCTTTCTTT
CDR3aa: CSVGTARNTEAFF

d_gene: TRBD1
v_gene: TRBV11-2
abundance: .
j_gene: TRBJ2-4
CDR3nt: TGTGCCAGCAGCTTAGTTCGGGACAGAGCATCCCTAGCCAAAAACATTCAGTACTTC
CDR3aa: CASSLVRDRASLAKNIQYF

d_gene: TRBD1
v_gene: TRBV7-3
abundance: .
j_gene: TRBJ1-1
CDR3nt: TGTGCCAGTGGCCGGGACAGGCTCTCTGAAGCTTTCTTT
CDR3aa: CASGRDRLSEAFF

d_gene: TRBD1
v_gene: TRBV10-3
abundance: .
j_gene: TRBJ1-2
CDR3nt: TGTGCCATCAGTGAGCGCGACAGGGCCTATGGCTACACCTTC
CDR3aa: CAISERDRAYGYTF

d_gene: .
v_gene: TRBV5-4
abundance: .
j_gene: TRBJ2-7
CDR3nt: TGTGCCAGCAGCTTGGGAGTTCGGGGTCCATTCGACGAGCAGTACTTC
CDR3aa: CASSLGVRGPFDEQYF

d_gene: .
v_gene: TRBV6-1
abundance: .
j_gene: TRBJ1-5
CDR3nt: TGTGCCAGCAGTGAAACAGGTAAGCCCCAGCATTTT
CDR3aa: CASSETGKPQHF

d_gene: TRBD1
v_gene: TRBV5-4
abundance: few
j_gene: TRBJ1-2
CDR3nt: TGTGCCAGCAGCTTGCTGGACAGGGATGGCTACACCTTC
CDR3aa: CASSLLDRDGYTF

d_gene: TRBD1
v_gene: TRBV28
abundance: .
j_gene: TRBJ1-6
CDR3nt: TGTGCCAGCAGTCCGACAGGGTGGAATTCACCCCTCCACTTT
CDR3aa: CASSPTGWNSPLHF

d_gene: TRBD1
v_gene: TRBV15
abundance: .
j_gene: TRBJ1-2
CDR3nt: TGTGCCACCAGCAGAAACAGGGGTCCCTATGGCTACACCTTC
CDR3aa: CATSRNRGPYGYTF

d_gene: .
v_gene: TRBV9
abundance: .
j_gene: TRBJ1-5
CDR3nt: TGTGCCAGCAGCGAACACTCCGCCAGGGATCAGCCCCAGCATTTT
CDR3aa: CASSEHSARDQPQHF

d_gene: TRBD1
v_gene: TRBV6-5
abundance: once
j_gene: TRBJ2-2
CDR3nt: TGTGCCAGCAGTCAGGACAGGGCCGACACCGGGGAGCTGTTTTTT
CDR3aa: CASSQDRADTGELFF

d_gene: .
v_gene: TRBV30
abundance: .
j_gene: TRBJ1-2
CDR3nt: TGTGCCTGGAGTGCGGGGGGCCCGTCTGCCTACACCTTC
CDR3aa: CAWSAGGPSAYTF

d_gene: TRBD2
v_gene: TRBV6-5
abundance: once
j_gene: TRBJ2-7
CDR3nt: TGTGCCAGCAACCCGGGAGGGGGCGAGCAGTACTTC
CDR3aa: CASNPGGGEQYF

d_gene: .
v_gene: TRBV27
abundance: .
j_gene: TRBJ2-2
CDR3nt: TGTGCCACATGTAGCGGAACCTACACCGGGGAGCTGTTTTTT
CDR3aa: CATCSGTYTGELFF

d_gene: .
v_gene: TRBV9
abundance: .
j_gene: TRBJ2-2
CDR3nt: TGTGCCAGCAGCCCCTCAACAGGGTTTGGACCTTACACCGGGGAGCTGTTTTTT
CDR3aa: CASSPSTGFGPYTGELFF

d_gene: .
v_gene: TRBV6-5
abundance: .
j_gene: TRBJ1-1
CDR3nt: TGTGCCAGCTCCTCTACCGGGGGTACGACTGAAGCTTTCTTT
CDR3aa: CASSSTGGTTEAFF

d_gene: .
v_gene: TRBV6-5
abundance: .
j_gene: TRBJ1-2
CDR3nt: TGTGCCAGCAATCGGGGGGGGCCCGGGGGCTATGGCTACACCTTC
CDR3aa: CASNRGGPGGYGYTF

d_gene: TRBD1
v_gene: TRBV5-5
abundance: .
j_gene: TRBJ1-1
CDR3nt: TGTGCCAGCAGCTGGGACAGGGGGCTGAACACTGAAGCTTTCTTT
CDR3aa: CASSWDRGLNTEAFF

d_gene: .
v_gene: TRBV7-8
abundance: few
j_gene: TRBJ1-5
CDR3nt: TGTGCCAGCAGCCCAAACAGGGATCAGCCCCAGCATTTT
CDR3aa: CASSPNRDQPQHF

d_gene: TRBD2
v_gene: TRBV11-2
abundance: .
j_gene: TRBJ2-2
CDR3nt: TGTGCCAGCAGCCGACTAGCGGGGGCCCCCACCGGGGAGCTGTTTTTT
CDR3aa: CASSRLAGAPTGELFF

d_gene: .
v_gene: TRBV5-4
abundance: .
j_gene: TRBJ2-7
CDR3nt: TGTGCCAGCAGCGTCGACACTTACGAGCAGTACTTC
CDR3aa: CASSVDTYEQYF

d_gene: .
v_gene: TRBV19
abundance: few
j_gene: TRBJ1-1
CDR3nt: TGTGCCAGTAGTATTGAGGGCGAGGACACTGAAGCTTTCTTT
CDR3aa: CASSIEGEDTEAFF

d_gene: TRBD2
v_gene: TRBV6-1
abundance: few
j_gene: TRBJ2-1
CDR3nt: TGTGCCAGCAGTGAAGCTGCGGGACTAGAGGATGAGCAGTTCTTC
CDR3aa: CASSEAAGLEDEQFF

d_gene: .
v_gene: TRBV5-4
abundance: .
j_gene: TRBJ1-6
CDR3nt: TGTGCCAGCAGCCCTCGACAGTTGGGGTCACCCCTCCACTTT
CDR3aa: CASSPRQLGSPLHF

d_gene: .
v_gene: TRBV6-5
abundance: .
j_gene: TRBJ2-7
CDR3nt: TGTGCCAGCAGACAAGGTGGCAGGGCGTACGAGCAGTACTTC
CDR3aa: CASRQGGRAYEQYF

d_gene: .
v_gene: TRBV24-1
abundance: .
j_gene: TRBJ2-3
CDR3nt: TGTGCCACCAGTGATGCAGGGGAGACCACAGATACGCAGTATTTT
CDR3aa: CATSDAGETTDTQYF

d_gene: .
v_gene: TRBV2
abundance: .
j_gene: TRBJ2-7
CDR3nt: TGTGCCAGCAGGTTGGGAGTTACTTCCTACGAGCAGTACTTC
CDR3aa: CASRLGVTSYEQYF

d_gene: .
v_gene: TRBV6-1
abundance: .
j_gene: TRBJ1-2
CDR3nt: TGTGCCAGCAGTGAAAGCGTAGGGGAGGCCTATGGCTACACCTTC
CDR3aa: CASSESVGEAYGYTF

d_gene: TRBD1
v_gene: TRBV29-1
abundance: .
j_gene: TRBJ2-7
CDR3nt: TGCAGCGTCCGGACAGGGTCGAACGGTGAGCAGTACTTC
CDR3aa: CSVRTGSNGEQYF

d_gene: .
v_gene: TRBV21-1
abundance: .
j_gene: TRBJ2-2
CDR3nt: TGTGCCAGCAGCAGACGGACAGCTAACACCGGGGAGCTGTTTTTT
CDR3aa: CASSRRTANTGELFF

d_gene: .
v_gene: TRBV2
abundance: .
j_gene: TRBJ2-2
CDR3nt: TGTGCCAGCAGTGGGCAGGTTAACACCGGGGAGCTGTTTTTT
CDR3aa: CASSGQVNTGELFF

d_gene: TRBD1
v_gene: TRBV5-5
abundance: once
j_gene: TRBJ2-7
CDR3nt: TGTGCCAGCAGCTCCCCCGGGACAGGGGACACCTACGAGCAGTACTTC
CDR3aa: CASSSPGTGDTYEQYF

d_gene: .
v_gene: TRBV19
abundance: few
j_gene: TRBJ1-1
CDR3nt: TGTGCCAGTAGTAGCGAAAGGGGTAATGAAGCTTTCTTT
CDR3aa: CASSSERGNEAFF

d_gene: TRBD1
v_gene: TRBV5-1
abundance: once
j_gene: TRBJ2-1
CDR3nt: TGCGCCAGCAGCTTGAACACAGGGGAATGGAATGAGCAGTTCTTC
CDR3aa: CASSLNTGEWNEQFF

d_gene: TRBD2
v_gene: TRBV10-3
abundance: .
j_gene: TRBJ2-1
CDR3nt: TGTGCCACAGCGGGGGGGCCCGGAAATGAGCAGTTCTTC
CDR3aa: CATAGGPGNEQFF

d_gene: TRBD1
v_gene: TRBV27
abundance: once
j_gene: TRBJ2-2
CDR3nt: TGTGCCAGCAGCCGCGGGACAGGGACCGGGGAGCTGTTTTTT
CDR3aa: CASSRGTGTGELFF

d_gene: .
v_gene: TRBV24-1
abundance: once
j_gene: TRBJ2-2
CDR3nt: TGTGCCACCAGTGATTTCGGGTTTAAGAACACCGGGGAGCTGTTTTTT
CDR3aa: CATSDFGFKNTGELFF

d_gene: .
v_gene: TRBV2
abundance: once
j_gene: TRBJ1-4
CDR3nt: TGTGCCAGCAGTGCTACCTCCACTAATGAAAAACTGTTTTTT
CDR3aa: CASSATSTNEKLFF

d_gene: TRBD1
v_gene: TRBV30
abundance: .
j_gene: TRBJ2-1
CDR3nt: TGTGCCTGGAGTGTGATGGACAGGGACAACAATGAGCAGTTCTTC
CDR3aa: CAWSVMDRDNNEQFF

d_gene: .
v_gene: TRBV4-1
abundance: .
j_gene: TRBJ2-3
CDR3nt: TGCGCCAGCAGCCAAGGGCTCGAATCCACAGATACGCAGTATTTT
CDR3aa: CASSQGLESTDTQYF

d_gene: .
v_gene: TRBV3-1/TRBV3-2
abundance: .
j_gene: TRBJ1-2
CDR3nt: TGTGCCAGCAGCCCCGCGGTTATCCTCTATGGCTACACCTTC
CDR3aa: CASSPAVILYGYTF

d_gene: .
v_gene: TRBV5-4
abundance: .
j_gene: TRBJ2-7
CDR3nt: TGTGCCAGCAGCCGTGAGGAGGGTCTCGAGCAGTACTTC
CDR3aa: CASSREEGLEQYF

d_gene: .
v_gene: TRBV9
abundance: once
j_gene: TRBJ1-2
CDR3nt: TGTGCCAGCAGCCCCGGTAGTGGGAGGACTAACTATGGCTACACCTTC
CDR3aa: CASSPGSGRTNYGYTF

d_gene: .
v_gene: TRBV3-1/TRBV3-2
abundance: .
j_gene: TRBJ1-2
CDR3nt: TGTGCCAGCAGCCAACTACAGGGCTCCTACACCTTC
CDR3aa: CASSQLQGSYTF

d_gene: .
v_gene: TRBV12-5
abundance: .
j_gene: TRBJ2-7
CDR3nt: TGTGCTAGTGGTTTGGTAACGAGTGGGGACAAGTCCTACGAGCAGTACTTC
CDR3aa: CASGLVTSGDKSYEQYF

d_gene: .
v_gene: TRBV11-2
abundance: .
j_gene: TRBJ1-3
CDR3nt: TGTGCCAGCAGCTTAGCAAGGGGCCTCGGAAACACCATATATTTT
CDR3aa: CASSLARGLGNTIYF

d_gene: TRBD1
v_gene: TRBV13
abundance: .
j_gene: TRBJ1-2
CDR3nt: TGTGCCAGCAGCCCGGACAGGTCGAACTATGGCTACACCTTC
CDR3aa: CASSPDRSNYGYTF

d_gene: TRBD2
v_gene: TRBV7-8
abundance: .
j_gene: TRBJ2-3
CDR3nt: TGTGCCAGCAGCTCGTACCGGACTAGAACCACAGATACGCAGTATTTT
CDR3aa: CASSSYRTRTTDTQYF

d_gene: TRBD2
v_gene: TRBV5-1
abundance: .
j_gene: TRBJ2-3
CDR3nt: TGCGCCAGCAGCCGGATAGCGGGGGGCCCTAGCACAGATACGCAGTATTTT
CDR3aa: CASSRIAGGPSTDTQYF